The present T cell receptor beta chain was sequenced within a study of molecular identifiers for immune sequencing clone quantification. At the level of the study: Split five ways in replicates, RNA from approximately 20,000 or 100,000 naive CD8 cells had four portions sequenced.

For naive CD8 T cells, sorting used the CD8+CD4-CCR7+CD45RA+ phenotype. The bulk TCR libraries were made with methods described before and with listed TCR primers. One entry per CDR3 protein, called by TCRdb with MiXCR from the PCR reads. The table lists roughly 100,000 distinct CDR3 sequences, about 35% of them singletons. A total of 12 residues make up the CDR3, ends included. CDR1 is SGHAT, CDR2 FQNNGV, per germline. With respect to this clonotype: The conserved final phenylalanine or tryptophan is absent from the CDR3, which likely points to a read error. No DNA is shown, since the ends of the CDR3 on it are uncertain; the CDR3 is the one TCRdb lists.

The sequence derives from a human donor in good health. Some libraries in this study had Jurkat cell RNA spiked in. J is TRBJ2-7 and V is TRBV11-2; no check of the table's D call, TRBD1, against the DNA was made. The sample consisted of naive CD8+ T cells from blood, with Jurkat cell RNA spiked in. Subset meaning: FACS-sorted CD8+CD4-CCR7+CD45RA+ naive T cells. The CDR3 is CASSAPGQGVPK.